The 26 T cell receptor beta chains listed next were all sequenced from one sample in a study of CD8+CD57+ T cells in acquired aplastic anemia. Template material for TCR beta VDJ and CDR3 profiling consisted of genomic DNA. TCRdb recomputed calls from the reads with MiXCR, one row per CDR3 protein. Of around 130,000 distinct CDR3 sequences in the sample, 55% to 70% were seen once. The patients chosen for sequencing had shown expansion of CD8+CD57+ cells (detected by flow cytometry). Input material: sorted CD4+, CD8+, or CD8+CD57+ T cells (not recorded which) from PBMCs. The source of these receptors is a human donor with aplastic anemia.

This clonotype occurred many times. This rearrangement joins TRBV5-4 to TRBJ2-1, with D possibly called TRBD1 or TRBD2 (6 bases each). V lost 0 bases and J lost 5, with 15 bases in between. Germline assignment: CDR1 SGHNT and CDR2 YYREEE (reference sequence). This CDR3 has 16 amino acids. Here the CDR3 reads CASSLDVGGGDNEQFF. The CDR3 DNA is TGTGCCAGCAGCTTGGATGTTGGGGGCGGGGACAATGAGCAGTTCTTC.

The V and J genes are TRBV24-1 and TRBJ2-5; D is unclear. CDR1 KGHDR and CDR2 SFDVKD come from the germline V gene. The CDR3 runs 12 residues. V lost 12 bases, J lost 4 bases, and 14 bases lay in between. This CDR3 reads CAAAGYGETQYF. The CDR3 bases are TGTGCCGCCGCCGGGTACGGAGAGACCCAGTACTTC.

This clonotype was counted many times. This sequence joins TRBV29-1 and TRBJ2-7; 7 bases align to TRBD2. The CDR3 has 11 residues. The germline V gene encodes CDR1 SQVTM and CDR2 ANQGSEA. The junction had 11 bases not matched to a gene; V was cut back by 6 bases and J by 12 bases. Here the CDR3 DNA reads TGCAGCGTGGGGACGGGGGGATTGCGGTACTTC. The encoded protein is CSVGTGGLRYF.

A few counts support this clonotype. J is TRBJ2-7 and V is TRBV10-3; the match to TRBD1 covers 10 bases. CDR1 is ENHRY, CDR2 SYGVKD, per germline. The length of the CDR3 is 12 residues. V was pared by 8 bases and J by 4 bases, with 2 bases of the junction left unmatched. DNA of the CDR3: TGTGCCATCGAGGACAGGGGGTACGAGCAGTACTTC. This codes for CAIEDRGYEQYF.

There are many counts of this clonotype. The chain uses TRBV9 and TRBJ2-3; D is undetermined. V lost 3 bases and J lost 2, with 7 bases in between. CDR1 SGDLS and CDR2 YYNGEE come from the germline V gene. The length of the CDR3 is 13 residues. The CDR3 sequence: CASSGTLTDTQYF. The CDR3 nucleotides are TGTGCCAGCAGCGGGACCCTCACAGATACGCAGTATTTT.

The J gene is TRBJ2-3, the V gene TRBV7-9, with 7 bases lining up with TRBD2. CDR3 length: 14 amino acids. J was trimmed by 0 bases and V by 7 bases; bases with no gene match: 4. Germline V CDR1 and CDR2: SEHNR, FQNEAQ (reference sequence). The CDR3 DNA is TGTGCCAGCAAGGCGGGGGAGAGCACAGATACGCAGTATTTT. This codes for CASKAGESTDTQYF.

The rearrangement joins TRBV2 to TRBJ2-7; D unresolved. The germline V and J ends were trimmed by 6 bases and 8 bases, with 14 bases remaining between them. CDR1 is SNHLY and CDR2 is FYNNEI in the germline V gene. The CDR3 runs to 12 residues. The CDR3 spells CASRADEQKQYF. Here the CDR3 DNA reads TGTGCCAGCAGGGCCGACGAACAGAAGCAGTACTTC.

This clonotype was observed many times. The chain couples TRBV4-1 to TRBJ2-3; no reliable D call. This CDR3 region has 15 residues. Germline loops: CDR1 MGHRA, CDR2 YSYEKL. V was pared by 0 bases and J by 6 bases, with 13 bases between. CDR3 loop: CASSQDMSLSDTQYF. In DNA, the CDR3 is TGCGCCAGCAGCCAAGATATGTCCCTTTCTGATACGCAGTATTTT.

CDR3 sequence (DNA): TGTGCCAGCAGTGTAAAACGACAGGGCCACGAGCAGTACTTC. Amino acid sequence: CASSVKRQGHEQYF. V gene TRBV2 combines with J gene TRBJ2-7; 7 bases are shared with TRBD1. Per the germline V gene, CDR1 is SNHLY and CDR2 is FYNNEI. The CDR3 is 14 residues long. After removal of 4 bases from V and 5 bases from J, the junction contained 8 bases not matched to a gene.

This clonotype was seen a handful of times. This rearrangement joins TRBV12-3 or TRBV12-4 to TRBJ2-1; 11 bases are a match to TRBD2. The CDR3 length is 16 residues. V lost 6 bases and J lost 3; bases outside the gene matches: 7. CDR3 in amino acids: CASRSTSGGYYNEQFF. CDR3 nucleotides: TGTGCCAGCAGGTCCACTAGCGGGGGATACTACAATGAGCAGTTCTTC.

In this sample, this clonotype turned up many times. The chain links TRBV19 to TRBJ1-1; D is unresolved. Germline lookup yields CDR1 LNHDA and CDR2 SQIVND (reference sequence). The ends were cut back, 5 bases at V and 0 bases at J, with 7 bases in the middle. The CDR3 contains 13 residues. CDR3 region: CASSASLNTEAFF. CDR3 in DNA: TGTGCCAGTAGTGCCAGCTTGAACACTGAAGCTTTCTTT.

J is TRBJ2-2 and V is TRBV7-9; D ambiguous. This CDR3 contains 11 residues. V lost 3 bases and J lost 11, with 7 bases in between. CDR1 and CDR2 from the germline V gene are SEHNR and FQNEAQ (reference sequence). The CDR3 DNA follows: TGTGCCAGCAGCTTGGGCGATGAGCTGTTTTTT. It specifies CASSLGDELFF.

This rearrangement joins TRBV7-3 to TRBJ1-1, with D maybe TRBD1 (5 bases). Germline V gene data show CDR1 as SGHTA and CDR2 as FQGTGA. V was clipped by 5 bases and J by 6 bases, with 10 bases between them. The CDR3 runs to 12 residues. This CDR3 is CASSRAGSEAFF. In DNA, the CDR3 is TGTGCCAGCAGCCGAGCAGGGTCTGAAGCTTTCTTT. Looking up the rest from reference TRBV7-3 and TRBJ1-1 gives the full variable domain: GAGVSQTPSNKVTEKGKYVELRCDPISGHTALYWYRQSLGQGPEFLIYFQGTGAADDSGLPNDRFFAVRPEGSVSTLKIQRTERGDSAVYLCASSRAGSEAFFGQGTRLTVV.

The sample holds one count of this clonotype. This chain uses TRBV12-3 or TRBV12-4 with TRBJ1-2; a weak D match, TRBD1 (5 bases). CDR3 size: 13 residues. Trimming cost V 4 bases and J 3 bases, with 9 bases left between them. CDR3 sequence: CASSSGGYYGYTF. The CDR3 DNA sequence: TGTGCCAGCAGTTCCGGGGGGTACTATGGCTACACCTTC.

The sample holds a few counts of this clonotype. The V and J genes are TRBV15 and TRBJ1-1; weak D call: TRBD1 (6 bases). Germline CDR1 LNHNV, CDR2 YYDKDF (reference sequence). This CDR3 comprises 15 residues. V gave up 4 bases and J gave up 3 bases, with 15 bases separating them. In nucleotides, the CDR3 is TGTGCCACCAGCACGAGGGGGGATCAGGACACTGAAGCTTTCTTT. Encoded protein: CATSTRGDQDTEAFF.

This rearrangement joins TRBV10-3 to TRBJ2-2; D is possibly TRBD1 or TRBD2 (5 bases each). Germline CDR1 is ENHRY and CDR2 is SYGVKD. Trimming pared 10 bases from V and 1 base from J, leaving 16 bases between. This CDR3 has 15 residues. CDR3 in DNA: TGTGCCAGTAAACTAGGGACGGAGAACACCGGGGAGCTGTTTTTT. This translates into CASKLGTENTGELFF.

This clonotype was observed many times. The rearrangement uses TRBV9 and TRBJ1-1, with TRBD1 matching over 7 bases. The CDR3 totals 14 residues. V lost 2 bases to trimming and J lost 4 bases; unmatched junction nucleotides: 5. Germline V CDR1 and CDR2: SGDLS, YYNGEE. The CDR3 DNA reads TGTGCCAGCAGCGTCCGGGACAGTGTCACTGAAGCTTTCTTT. Its translation is CASSVRDSVTEAFF.

This clonotype came up a few times. The chain links TRBV7-2 to TRBJ2-5; TRBD2 is a possible D gene (6 bases). Germline V lookup: CDR1 SGHTA, CDR2 FQGNSA. V shed 7 bases and J shed 5 bases, with 17 bases lying between them. This CDR3 is 14 amino acids long. CDR3: CASTQDGGRETQYF. The CDR3, as DNA: TGTGCCAGCACCCAAGACGGGGGTAGGGAGACCCAGTACTTC.

This chain links TRBV10-2 with TRBJ1-6, with TRBD1 matching 7 bases. Germline assignment: CDR1 WSHSY and CDR2 SAAADI. The length of the CDR3 is 16 residues. V lost 3 bases, J lost 6 bases, and 8 bases stayed unmatched. CDR3 sequence: CASSDLTGIGNSPLHF. Written as DNA, the CDR3 is TGCGCCAGCAGTGACCTGACAGGGATAGGTAATTCACCCCTCCACTTT.

The gene calls are TRBV5-1 and TRBJ2-7; TRBD1 matches at 10 bases. Trimming at V came to 0 bases and at J to 2 bases, leaving 2 bases not matched to a gene. This CDR3 has 15 amino acids. In germline, CDR1 is SGHRS, CDR2 YFSETQ. The CDR3 DNA is TGCGCCAGCAGCTTGGCCGGGACAGGGGCCTACGAGCAGTACTTC. This codes for CASSLAGTGAYEQYF.

The V call is TRBV29-1, the J call TRBJ2-1; D is perhaps TRBD1 (6 bases). The V and J ends lost 2 bases and 5 bases respectively, with 13 bases between them. This CDR3 has 14 residues. Per the germline V gene, CDR1 is SQVTM and CDR2 is ANQGSEA. The CDR3: CSVETGNFDNEQFF. DNA for the CDR3: TGCAGCGTTGAAACAGGGAATTTCGACAATGAGCAGTTCTTC.

A note on this clonotype: The germline gene is not matched at one end of the junction; a read error may be the cause. The gene calls are TRBV10-1 and TRBJ2-1; 10 nucleotides align to TRBD1. The germline gives CDR1 WNHNN, CDR2 SYGVQD (reference sequence). There are 16 residues in the CDR3. CDR3 coding DNA: TGCGCCAGCAGTGAAGGACAGGGGGAATCCTACAATGAGCAGCTCTTC. Protein product: CASSEGQGESYNEQLF.

The chain carries TRBV15 and TRBJ2-2, with TRBD1 matching over 9 bases. Germline-derived CDR1 and CDR2 are LNHNV and YYDKDF (reference sequence). The CDR3 contains 17 residues. The V segment lost 4 bases and the J segment 5 bases; nucleotides outside the gene matches: 11. The chain's CDR3 is CATSTSRDRVGTGELFF. The CDR3 region has the DNA TGTGCCACCAGCACTTCAAGGGACAGGGTAGGGACCGGGGAGCTGTTTTTT.

This chain connects TRBV2 to TRBJ1-2; D is ambiguous. CDR3 length: 14 residues. Germline loops: CDR1 SNHLY, CDR2 FYNNEI. V was cut by 5 bases and J by 0 bases, with 10 bases left in between. CDR3 in amino acids: CASSKSDSNYGYTF. As DNA, the CDR3 is TGTGCCAGCAGTAAAAGCGACTCTAACTATGGCTACACCTTC. The whole variable domain, remainder taken from reference TRBV2 and TRBJ1-2, is EPEVTQTPSHQVTQMGQEVILRCVPISNHLYFYWYRQILGQKVEFLVSFYNNEISEKSEIFDDQFSVERPDGSNFTLKIRSTKLEDSAMYFCASSKSDSNYGYTFGSGTRLTVV.

The V call is TRBV19, the J call TRBJ2-7; D uncertain. This CDR3 contains 12 residues. From germline, CDR1 is LNHDA and CDR2 SQIVND (reference sequence). Trimming removed 5 bases from V and 1 base from J, with 6 bases in between. The CDR3 DNA reads TGTGCCAGTAGTGGACCTTCCTACGAGCAGTACTTC. Its translation is CASSGPSYEQYF.

The chain employs TRBV10-3 and TRBJ2-7; D might be TRBD1 or TRBD2, each matching 5 bases. Trimming cost V 2 bases and J 4 bases, with 12 bases left between them. This CDR3 comprises 14 residues. The germline V gene encodes CDR1 ENHRY and CDR2 SYGVKD. The CDR3 protein is CAISEPGRLYEQYF. CDR3 in DNA: TGTGCCATCAGTGAGCCGGGACGGCTTTACGAGCAGTACTTC.